The 16 T cell receptor beta chains given below trace back to one sample, sequenced in a study of T cells after posttransplantation cyclophosphamide. The protocol was immunoSEQ multiplex PCR, while the TCRdb copy is restricted to in-frame clones and leaves out a portion. Listed for the sample are around 35,000 clones, none seen a single time. The specimen sequenced was PBMCs. All receptors derive from a girl aged 10-17 years in good health, CMV-negative, and a related stem cell transplant donor.

This clone was picked up many times. The chain is built from TRBV9 and TRBJ1-6; TRBD1 agrees at 7 bases. Losses at the gene ends were 0 bases for V and 7 bases for J; bases not matched to a gene: 1. Germline V lookup: CDR1 SGDLS, CDR2 YYNGEE. The CDR3 is 14 amino acids. The CDR3 DNA follows: TGTGCCAGCAGCGTAGGAGGGGGCAATTCACCCCTCCACTTT. It specifies CASSVGGGNSPLHF.

This clone appeared many times. The chain employs TRBV10-3 and TRBJ2-7, with 9 bases lining up with TRBD1. Trimming removed 6 bases from V and 6 bases from J; junction bases left unmatched: 9. This CDR3 region has 14 residues. Germline-derived CDR1 and CDR2 are ENHRY and SYGVKD. CDR3 nucleotide sequence: TGTGCCATCAGGCCGGGACAGGGAGAAGGCGAGCAGTACTTC. Its translation: CAIRPGQGEGEQYF.

This clone appeared many times. The chain couples TRBV5-1 to TRBJ2-7; tentative D call: TRBD1 (5 bases). In germline, CDR1 is SGHRS, CDR2 YFSETQ. The germline V and J ends were trimmed by 2 bases and 6 bases, with 6 bases remaining between them. The CDR3 is 11 amino acids. The CDR3 bases are TGCGCCAGCAGCTTCCAGGGCGAGCAGTACTTC. This codes for CASSFQGEQYF.

In its sample, this clone was seen many times. For the CDR3, the DNA is TGTGCCAGTAGTGCTCGGACAGTGTACCAAGAGACCCAGTACTTC. Its translation is CASSARTVYQETQYF. The chain is built from TRBV19 and TRBJ2-5, with D possibly matching TRBD1 (6 bases). V lost 5 bases and J 0 bases, leaving 13 bases between the germline ends. From germline, CDR1 is LNHDA and CDR2 SQIVND (reference sequence). CDR3 length equals 15 residues.

Many counts were recorded for this clone. The rearrangement links TRBV5-6 to TRBJ1-2, with 8 bases matching TRBD1. V was clipped by 4 bases and J by 0 bases; unmatched bases: 8. The CDR3 sequence is 16 residues long. Germline CDR1 reads SGHDT; CDR2 reads YYEEEE. CDR3 DNA: TGTGCCAGCAGCACCTATAAGACAGGGGCTAACTATGGCTACACCTTC. Its translation: CASSTYKTGANYGYTF.

This sequence joins TRBV7-2 and TRBJ2-3; 7 nucleotides agree with TRBD1. V dropped 5 bases and J dropped 2; count of bases not matched to a gene: 4. From germline, CDR1 is SGHTA and CDR2 FQGNSA. The CDR3 extends over 14 amino acids. The CDR3 nucleotides are TGTGCCAGCAGCCTGGGGACAGTCACAGATACGCAGTATTTT. Its protein is CASSLGTVTDTQYF.

This clone was counted a few times. V gene TRBV2 combines with J gene TRBJ2-5; 7 bases match TRBD2. With V trimmed by 4 bases and J by 1 base, 3 bases remained unmatched. The CDR3 contains 14 residues. CDR1 SNHLY and CDR2 FYNNEI come from the germline V gene. In DNA form, the CDR3 reads TGTGCCAGCAGTGGGGGGGGAGGCCAAGAGACCCAGTACTTC. Protein sequence: CASSGGGGQETQYF.

This clone has a count of ten or more. The rearrangement joins TRBV5-6 to TRBJ2-2, with 9 bases lining up with TRBD1. Germline-derived CDR1 and CDR2 are SGHDT and YYEEEE. This CDR3 spans 16 amino acids. The V segment lost 6 bases and the J segment 4 bases; nucleotides outside the gene matches: 10. CDR3 loop: CASNTRTGAFTGELFF. CDR3 sequence (DNA): TGTGCCAGCAACACAAGGACAGGGGCGTTCACCGGGGAGCTGTTTTTT.

This clone was seen a handful of times. CDR3 region: CASSPITGTRSNTGELFF. As DNA, the CDR3 is TGTGCCAGCTCACCGATAACCGGGACACGAAGTAACACCGGGGAGCTGTTTTTT. The genes are TRBV18 and TRBJ2-2; a possible D gene is TRBD1 (6 bases). CDR1 KGHSH and CDR2 LQKENI come from the germline V gene. Trimming stripped 3 bases from V and 2 bases from J, with 19 bases between. This CDR3 is built from 18 residues. Drawing the rest from reference TRBV18 and TRBJ2-2, the complete variable domain is NAGVMQNPRHLVRRRGQEARLRCSPMKGHSHVYWYRQLPEEGLKFMVYLQKENIIDESGMPKERFSAEFPKEGPSILRIQQVVRGDSAAYFCASSPITGTRSNTGELFFGEGSRLTVL.

This clone was seen repeatedly, ten times or more. The genes are TRBV9 and TRBJ1-1; 12 nucleotides align to TRBD1. V lost 4 bases, J lost 1 base, and 8 bases stayed unmatched. The CDR3 has 17 amino acids. CDR1 and CDR2 from the germline V gene are SGDLS and YYNGEE. This CDR3 reads CASSRDRGHLGNTEAFF. CDR3 DNA sequence: TGTGCCAGCAGCCGGGACAGGGGGCATTTAGGGAACACTGAAGCTTTCTTT.

This clone was picked up many times. This chain links TRBV7-7 with TRBJ1-4, with TRBD1 identical over 7 bases. Germline V gene sequence: CDR1 SSHAT, CDR2 FNYEAQ (reference sequence). CDR3 length equals 15 residues. The V segment lost 5 bases and the J segment 8 bases; nucleotides outside the gene matches: 11. CDR3 in amino acids: CASSPEQGKVEKLFF. CDR3 DNA sequence: TGTGCCAGCAGCCCCGAACAGGGGAAAGTGGAAAAACTGTTTTTT. Complete variable domain (other parts from reference TRBV7-7 and TRBJ1-4): GAGVSQSPRYKVTKRGQDVTLRCDPISSHATLYWYQQALGQGPEFLTYFNYEAQPDKSGLPSDRFSAERPEGSISTLTIQRTEQRDSAMYRCASSPEQGKVEKLFFGSGTQLSVL.

The chain links TRBV7-2 to TRBJ1-2, with a weak D call TRBD1 (6 bases). The CDR3 is 14 residues long. CDR1 and CDR2 from the germline V gene are SGHTA and FQGNSA. Trimming removed 1 base from V and 5 bases from J, with 11 bases in between. As DNA, the CDR3 is TGTGCCAGCAGCTTAGAGCAAAGGGGGTATGGCTACACCTTC. It specifies CASSLEQRGYGYTF.

There are a few counts of this clone. V is TRBV4-3 and J is TRBJ2-1, with D perhaps TRBD2 (6 bases). The V and J ends lost 6 bases and 6 bases respectively, with 33 bases between them. Germline CDR1 LGHNA, CDR2 YSLEER. The CDR3 is 20 amino acids. The CDR3 loop is CASRSSYGAVIRDFGNEQFF. CDR3 coding DNA: TGCGCCAGCAGATCATCTTATGGTGCTGTTATCAGGGACTTTGGCAATGAGCAGTTCTTC.

As regards this clone: This may stem from a read error, because a much larger clone lies one nucleotide away. Additional DNA sequences in this sample encode the identical CDR3. V gene TRBV30 combines with J gene TRBJ1-5, with TRBD1 matching 7 bases. This CDR3 spans 13 amino acids. The ends lost 3 bases at V and 4 bases at J; junction bases unmatched: 3. Germline V gene sequence: CDR1 GTSNPN, CDR2 SVGIG (reference sequence). The CDR3 DNA reads as TGTGCCTGGAGCGTACAGGGGAATCAGCCCCAGCATTTT. This gives the protein CAWSVQGNQPQHF.

J is TRBJ1-1 and V is TRBV29-1; the D gene is possibly TRBD1 (6 bases). This CDR3 contains 14 residues. Trimming shortened V by 0 bases and J by 4 bases, and 12 bases separated the two germline ends. Germline V gene data show CDR1 as SQVTM and CDR2 as ANQGSEA. The CDR3 DNA sequence: TGCAGCGTTGAAGAGCAGGGGAGTGGCACTGAAGCTTTCTTT. The encoded protein is CSVEEQGSGTEAFF.

This clone was seen more than once but under ten times. V usage is TRBV9 and J usage is TRBJ2-3; tentatively, D is TRBD1 (5 bases). Trimming left V 4 bases short and J 6 bases short, with 6 bases between. CDR1 SGDLS and CDR2 YYNGEE come from the germline V gene. The CDR3 runs to 11 residues. CDR3 nucleotides: TGTGCCAGCAGCCCAGGGGATACGCAGTATTTT. It codes for CASSPGDTQYF.